This paragraph reports one TCR beta chain. Its antigen remains unknown. Germline lookup yields CDR1 ENHRY and CDR2 SYGVKD. Trimming pared 7 bases from V and 4 bases from J, leaving 14 bases between. This CDR3 is 14 amino acids long. Only in-frame clones appear in the TCRdb table, and some are missing; sequencing was by immunoSEQ multiplex PCR. Among roughly 850,000 clones listed, 90% to 97% were seen once. This record belongs to a study of shared clonotypes between healthy human individuals. About the study: There were three CD4 naive, three CD4 memory, two CD8 naive and one CD8 memory plates per donor. Broader study findings: Only blood underwent sampling, and tissue repertoires likely differ. Clonotype sharing across donors was expected to vary with sequencing depth.

Terminally differentiated effector memory CD45RA+ cells were left out of the naive CD8 fraction, which was CD45RO-negative and positively selected for CCR7. Sequencing was done on a sample of naive CD8+ T cells sorted from blood. The gene calls are TRBV10-3 and TRBJ2-1, with a weak D call TRBD1 (5 bases). The TCR comes from a young man in good health. The CDR3 nucleotides read TGTGCCATCACCAAGACAGAGACGTACAATGAGCAGTTCTTC. Translated: CAITKTETYNEQFF.